This entry lists 15 T cell receptor beta chains sequenced from one sample in a study of metastatic and nonmetastatic thyroid tumors. Ahead of thyroid surgery, no patient had received treatment of any kind. TCRdb re-processed the PCR reads through MiXCR. The sample shows around 35,000 clones, about a sixth of them seen only once. The sample taken for sequencing was blood. Receptors were obtained from a female donor with papillary thyroid cancer or a benign thyroid nodule (not recorded which). Some clones in this sample may be carry-over from other donors' samples.

In its sample, this clone is medium-sized. The rearrangement joins TRBV5-1 to TRBJ1-2, with D possibly TRBD1 on 5 matching bases. CDR3 length equals 17 residues. Germline CDR1 reads SGHRS; CDR2 reads YFSETQ. The V and J ends lost 0 bases and 2 bases respectively, with 17 bases between them. This CDR3 is CASSLGRGSGRNYGYTF. The CDR3 region has the DNA TGCGCCAGCAGCTTGGGACGGGGTTCAGGGCGGAACTATGGCTACACCTTC.

This clone was detected ten times or more. The chain joins TRBV19 to TRBJ2-1; D unclear. Trimming removed 5 bases at V and 0 bases at J, with 5 bases between. The CDR3 contains 13 residues. From germline, CDR1 is LNHDA and CDR2 SQIVND (reference sequence). This CDR3 is CASSYSSYNEQFF. The CDR3 nucleotides read TGTGCCAGTAGTTATAGCTCCTACAATGAGCAGTTCTTC. Combining the CDR3 with reference TRBV19 and TRBJ2-1 gives the whole variable domain DGGITQSPKYLFRKEGQNVTLSCEQNLNHDAMYWYRQDPGQGLRLIYYSQIVNDFQKGDIAEGYSVSREKKESFPLTVTSAQKNPTAFYLCASSYSSYNEQFFGPGTRLTVL.

This clone appeared a few times. Given a much more abundant clone one base away, this may be a read error. V gene TRBV7-9 combines with J gene TRBJ2-1; D not certain. CDR1 is SEHNR and CDR2 is FQNEAQ in the germline V gene (reference sequence). This CDR3 has 13 residues. The CDR3 DNA follows: TGTGCCGGCAGACCTCCAACCAACAATGAGCAGTTCTTC. This encodes CAGRPPTNNEQFF.

This clone was seen at least ten times. The chain employs TRBV6-5 and TRBJ2-3; D is ambiguous. V was trimmed by 2 bases and J by 4 bases, leaving 1 base between them. This CDR3 contains 11 residues. Germline V gene sequence: CDR1 MNHEY, CDR2 SVGAGI. The chain's CDR3 is CASSYADTQYF. The CDR3 DNA is TGTGCCAGCAGTTACGCAGATACGCAGTATTTT.

The V gene is TRBV6-1, the J gene TRBJ1-3, with D possibly TRBD1 on 5 matching bases. V lost 7 bases and J lost 4, with 14 bases in between. Germline V CDR1 and CDR2: MNHNS, SASEGT. The CDR3 is made up of 14 amino acids. CDR3: CASIAGVSGNTIYF. The CDR3, as DNA: TGTGCCAGCATCGCGGGGGTTTCGGGAAACACCATATATTTT.

This clone occurred many times. Written as DNA, the CDR3 is TGTGCCAGCAGCTTAGCCGGGACACCGAACACCGGGGAGCTGTTTTTT. This gives the protein CASSLAGTPNTGELFF. This chain uses TRBV7-8 with TRBJ2-2; D is possibly TRBD1 (6 bases). The V gene lost 0 bases and the J gene lost 0 bases, with 8 bases spanning the gap. Germline V gives CDR1 SGHVS, CDR2 FQNEAQ. The CDR3 spans 16 residues.

The chain links TRBV30 to TRBJ1-1; no clear D gene. V lost 1 base and J lost 1, with 13 bases in between. CDR1 and CDR2 (germline): GTSNPN, SVGIG (reference sequence). The CDR3 length is 15 residues. The CDR3 DNA reads TGTGCCTGGAGTGAACCGGTGGGGAAGAACACTGAAGCTTTCTTT. Translating gives CAWSEPVGKNTEAFF.

This clone was picked up many times. J is TRBJ1-3 and V is TRBV20-1; no clear D. Trimming cost V 5 bases and J 0 bases, with 8 bases left between them. This CDR3 is built from 13 residues. The germline V gene encodes CDR1 DFQATT and CDR2 SNEGSKA (reference sequence). In DNA form, the CDR3 reads TGCAGTGCTGCCAGGACCTCTGGAAACACCATATATTTT. It codes for CSAARTSGNTIYF.

This clone was counted many times. This sequence may be a read error, since a much larger clone differs from it by one base. The chain is built from TRBV28 and TRBJ2-7, with D unresolved. The CDR3 totals 14 residues. Germline CDR1 reads MDHEN; CDR2 reads SYDVKM. The CDR3: CASSFFRSSDEQYF. In nucleotides, the CDR3 is TGTGCCAGCAGTTTTTTTAGGAGCTCCGACGAGCAGTACTTC.

This clone has a count of ten or more. The chain is built from TRBV5-4 and TRBJ2-5; maybe TRBD2 (6 bases). The CDR3 extends over 16 amino acids. The germline V gene encodes CDR1 SGHNT and CDR2 YYREEE (reference sequence). The ends were cut back, 4 bases at V and 3 bases at J, with 19 bases in the middle. CDR3 residues: CASSAPRGGKEETQYF. CDR3 coding DNA: TGTGCCAGCAGCGCCCCTCGGGGCGGGAAGGAAGAGACCCAGTACTTC.

This clone was counted ten times or more. The V call is TRBV6-5, the J call TRBJ2-1; 8 bases are shared with TRBD2. V trimming: 0 bases; J trimming: 15 bases; junction bases outside the gene matches: 7. Germline-derived CDR1 and CDR2 are MNHEY and SVGAGI. This CDR3 has 13 residues. This chain's CDR3 is CASSYSPGLVRFF. DNA for the CDR3: TGTGCCAGCAGTTACTCACCGGGACTAGTCCGGTTCTTC.

There are many counts of this clone. The chain joins TRBV12-3 or TRBV12-4 to TRBJ2-7, with 8 bases matching TRBD1. After removal of 4 bases from V and 2 bases from J, the junction contained 7 bases not matched to a gene. The CDR3 has 15 amino acids. The CDR3 coding sequence is TGTGCCAGCAGTTCTTGGACAGGGACCACCTACGAGCAGTACTTC. This encodes CASSSWTGTTYEQYF.

A remark on this clone: A read error may account for a junction end that differs from germline. The chain uses TRBV5-1 and TRBJ2-2; D is uncertain. Germline CDR1 SGHRS, CDR2 YFSETQ. CDR3 length: 14 amino acids. DNA for the CDR3: TGCGCCAGCAGCTTGGCGTGGAACACCCGGGAGCTGTTTTTT. Protein product: CASSLAWNTRELFF.

The chain combines TRBV28 with TRBJ2-1, with D perhaps being TRBD1 or TRBD2 (5 bases each). CDR3 length: 14 amino acids. Germline CDR1 reads MDHEN; CDR2 reads SYDVKM. Trimming took off 3 bases at V and 4 bases at J, with 10 bases between the two ends. The CDR3 sequence: CASSLSGPYNEQFF. In DNA, the CDR3 is TGTGCCAGCAGTTTGTCGGGACCTTACAATGAGCAGTTCTTC.

The sample holds many counts of this clone. V usage is TRBV28 and J usage is TRBJ2-1; 10 bases are a match to TRBD2. The germline CDR1 and CDR2 sequences are MDHEN and SYDVKM. The CDR3 extends over 17 amino acids. The V gene end was trimmed by 5 bases and the J gene end by 8 bases; junction bases not matched to a gene: 15. This CDR3 is CASSPGGRGAGGYEQFF. The CDR3, as DNA: TGTGCCAGCAGTCCCGGGGGGAGGGGAGCGGGAGGGTATGAGCAGTTCTTC.